Listed here is a single T cell receptor (beta chain). Antigen specificity is unknown. This entry belongs to a study of early T cells in non-severe SARS-CoV-2 infection. General study results and limits: VDJdb matching, biased toward anti-spike CD8 responses, missed private and CD4 specificities.

The CDR3 sequence is 15 residues long. Germline V gives CDR1 SGHRS, CDR2 YFSETQ. V was pared by 2 bases and J by 5 bases, with 17 bases between. Unique molecular identifier tags were affixed to discrete cDNA molecules. TCRdb itself ran the 5' RACE reads through MiXCR, one entry per CDR3 protein. The sample comprises about 59,000 distinct CDR3 sequences, approximately 12% of which are singletons, and around 2.8% rests with the top ten. Sequenced material: whole blood. This clonotype was sampled from an adult who was a healthcare worker with PCR-confirmed SARS-CoV-2 infection or an uninfected control (not recorded which). The V gene is TRBV5-1, the J gene TRBJ2-7; perhaps D is TRBD1 or TRBD2 (5 bases each). As DNA, the CDR3 is TGCGCCAGCAGCTTCTCGGCAGGGAGTTATAACGAGCAGTACTTC. This codes for CASSFSAGSYNEQYF.